What follows are 28 T cell receptor beta chains derived from one specimen sequenced in a study of blood T cell repertoires in COVID-19. Profiling relied on immunoSEQ multiplex PCR, and the TCRdb table lists in-frame clones only, not all of them. The sample has under 50,000 clones; 90% to 95% are singletons. Sequenced sample: peripheral blood. The receptors derive from a man aged 60 to 75 with COVID-19, enrolled during active disease.

The V and J genes are TRBV6-2 or TRBV6-3 and TRBJ2-7; tentatively, D is TRBD2 (6 bases). Trimming took off 2 bases at V and 4 bases at J, with 9 bases between the two ends. The CDR3 totals 13 residues. CDR1 and CDR2 from the germline V gene are MNHEY and SVGEGT. The CDR3, as DNA: TGTGCCAGCAGTTACCGGGAGAGGTACGAGCAGTACTTC. Residues: CASSYRERYEQYF.

This chain connects TRBV9 to TRBJ2-1; 11 nucleotides line up with TRBD2. The CDR3 consists of 17 residues. Trimming took 0 bases from V and 7 from J; bases not matched to a gene: 9. Germline V CDR1 and CDR2: SGDLS, YYNGEE. The CDR3 sequence is CASSVATVAGGPNEQFF. The CDR3 DNA reads TGTGCCAGCAGCGTAGCTACGGTAGCGGGGGGGCCAAATGAGCAGTTCTTC.

The gene calls are TRBV6-5 and TRBJ1-2, with D maybe TRBD1 (5 bases). The ends were cut back, 0 bases at V and 7 bases at J, with 15 bases in the middle. The germline gives CDR1 MNHEY, CDR2 SVGAGI. The CDR3 totals 15 residues. CDR3 in DNA: TGTGCCAGCAGTTACTCGAGCGGGACCCCCTCTGGCTACACCTTC. Residues: CASSYSSGTPSGYTF.

This rearrangement joins TRBV6-1 to TRBJ2-1; D might be TRBD2 (5 bases). Germline loops: CDR1 MNHNS, CDR2 SASEGT. The CDR3 runs to 15 residues. V was cut by 3 bases and J by 7 bases, with 16 bases left in between. The CDR3 sequence: CASSEGSRYWNEQFF. In DNA, the CDR3 is TGTGCCAGCAGTGAGGGGAGCCGGTATTGGAATGAGCAGTTCTTC.

The rearrangement uses TRBV11-2 and TRBJ2-7; 8 nucleotides match TRBD1. This CDR3 comprises 15 residues. Trimming removed 8 bases from V and 2 bases from J; junction bases left unmatched: 11. The germline gives CDR1 SGHAT, CDR2 FQNNGV. CDR3 sequence: CASLPQGAIPYEQYF. CDR3 sequence (DNA): TGTGCCAGCCTACCCCAGGGGGCGATCCCCTACGAGCAGTACTTC.

The chain is built from TRBV3-1 (or the pseudogene TRBV3-2) and TRBJ1-2, with TRBD1 matching 8 bases. The V segment lost 6 bases and the J segment 6 bases; nucleotides outside the gene matches: 6. CDR1 is LGHDT and CDR2 is YNNKEL in the germline V gene (reference sequence). CDR3 length: 13 amino acids. In nucleotides, the CDR3 is TGTGCCAGCAGTCGGACAGGGAATGATGGCTACACCTTC. As protein: CASSRTGNDGYTF.

The chain is built from TRBV10-3 and TRBJ1-2; TRBD1 agrees at 8 bases. J gave up 4 bases and V 4 bases, and 11 bases lay outside the gene matches. Germline CDR1 reads ENHRY; CDR2 reads SYGVKD. This CDR3 has 16 amino acids. CDR3 loop: CAISVSDRGEAYGYTF. The CDR3, as DNA: TGTGCCATCAGTGTCTCCGACAGGGGCGAGGCCTATGGCTACACCTTC.

The V gene is TRBV6-5, the J gene TRBJ1-2; D is perhaps TRBD1 (6 bases). The CDR3 length is 13 residues. Trimming took off 7 bases at V and 2 bases at J, with 11 bases between the two ends. CDR1 and CDR2 (germline): MNHEY, SVGAGI. CDR3 coding DNA: TGTGCCAGCAAGACCGGACAGAACTATGGCTACACCTTC. As protein: CASKTGQNYGYTF.

The chain joins TRBV10-3 to TRBJ2-7; D not resolved. The V and J ends lost 4 bases and 6 bases respectively, with 10 bases between them. Germline CDR1 is ENHRY and CDR2 is SYGVKD. This CDR3 contains 12 residues. CDR3 region: CAISASLVEQYF. The CDR3 DNA reads as TGTGCCATCAGTGCGTCCCTAGTCGAGCAGTACTTC.

The V and J genes are TRBV5-4 and TRBJ1-2; possibly TRBD1 for D (6 bases). V lost 0 bases and J 4 bases, leaving 10 bases between the germline ends. Germline CDR1 is SGHNT and CDR2 is YYREEE (reference sequence). The CDR3 is 14 amino acids. Here the CDR3 reads CASSLAGQTYGYTF. Here the CDR3 DNA reads TGTGCCAGCAGCTTGGCCGGACAGACCTATGGCTACACCTTC.

This chain joins TRBV28 and TRBJ2-7; 7 bases match TRBD2. V trimming: 6 bases; J trimming: 5 bases; junction bases outside the gene matches: 10. The CDR3 runs to 14 residues. Germline V CDR1 and CDR2: MDHEN, SYDVKM. In nucleotides, the CDR3 is TGTGCCAGCAGGGGCGGGGAGGGCTCGAACGAGCAGTACTTC. Protein sequence: CASRGGEGSNEQYF.

The chain recombines TRBV20-1 with TRBJ2-2; perhaps TRBD1 as D (5 bases). V was pared by 4 bases and J by 6 bases, with 12 bases between. The CDR3 runs to 13 residues. Germline lookup yields CDR1 DFQATT and CDR2 SNEGSKA (reference sequence). CDR3 nucleotides: TGCAGTGCTACTGACCAGGGATCCGGGGAGCTGTTTTTT. This gives the protein CSATDQGSGELFF.

This chain uses TRBV13 with TRBJ2-7; 9 bases are a match to TRBD1. The trim removed 5 bases at V and 4 bases at J, leaving 6 bases unmatched. There are 14 residues in the CDR3. CDR1 PRHDT and CDR2 FYEKMQ come from the germline V gene (reference sequence). The CDR3 coding sequence is TGTGCCAGCAGCCCCCCGGGACAGGGTTACGAGCAGTACTTC. As protein: CASSPPGQGYEQYF. Based on the CDR3 plus reference TRBV13 and TRBJ2-7, the full variable domain is AAGVIQSPRHLIKEKRETATLKCYPIPRHDTVYWYQQGPGQDPQFLISFYEKMQSDKGSIPDRFSAQQFSDYHSELNMSSLELGDSALYFCASSPPGQGYEQYFGPGTRLTVT.

V and J are TRBV6-5 and TRBJ1-2, with D perhaps matching TRBD1 (5 bases). The CDR3 has 16 residues. The germline V gene has CDR1 MNHEY and CDR2 SVGAGI. Trimming removed 1 base from V and 3 bases from J, with 15 bases in between. Here the CDR3 DNA reads TGTGCCAGCAGTTACTACCGCTCGACAGTACACTATGGCTACACCTTC. This codes for CASSYYRSTVHYGYTF.

In DNA, the CDR3 is TGTGCCAGCAGCCCACTTATGACAGGGCTTCGAACCCAGTACTTC. Translating gives CASSPLMTGLRTQYF. This rearrangement joins TRBV6-2 or TRBV6-3 to TRBJ2-5, with 7 positions matching TRBD1. From germline, CDR1 is MNHEY and CDR2 SVGEGT. Trimming took 6 bases from V and 8 from J; bases not matched to a gene: 15. The CDR3 totals 15 residues.

The V call is TRBV7-2, the J call TRBJ2-2, with TRBD2 matching 7 bases. From germline, CDR1 is SGHTA and CDR2 FQGNSA. Trimming at V came to 5 bases and at J to 8 bases, leaving 11 bases not matched to a gene. This CDR3 is 15 amino acids long. CDR3 residues: CASSKAGTQKGELFF. CDR3 bases: TGTGCCAGCAGCAAAGCGGGGACCCAAAAGGGGGAGCTGTTTTTT. The full variable domain, rest sourced from reference TRBV7-2 and TRBJ2-2, is GAGVSQSPSNKVTEKGKDVELRCDPISGHTALYWYRQSLGQGLEFLIYFQGNSAPDKSGLPSDRFSAERTGGSVSTLTIQRTQQEDSAVYLCASSKAGTQKGELFFGEGSRLTVL.

The gene calls are TRBV6-6 and TRBJ2-1; 13 nucleotides align to TRBD2. CDR1 is MNHNY and CDR2 is SVGAGI in the germline V gene (reference sequence). V lost 7 bases and J lost 7; bases outside the gene matches: 13. This CDR3 has 17 amino acids. The CDR3 region is CASIRTSGGTIGNEQFF. The CDR3 DNA reads TGTGCCAGCATTCGGACTAGCGGGGGTACGATAGGAAATGAGCAGTTCTTC.

The chain has TRBV18 and TRBJ2-7; 7 positions match TRBD2. The ends lost 1 base at V and 0 bases at J; junction bases unmatched: 6. The CDR3 is 16 amino acids. Germline CDR1 reads KGHSH; CDR2 reads LQKENI. This CDR3 is CASSPRGAGSSYEQYF. The CDR3 DNA is TGTGCCAGCTCACCACGGGGAGCGGGGAGCTCCTACGAGCAGTACTTC.

This chain links TRBV7-2 with TRBJ1-2; 8 nucleotides align to TRBD1. V lost 3 bases and J lost 7; bases outside the gene matches: 7. Germline CDR1 reads SGHTA; CDR2 reads FQGNSA. The CDR3 is made up of 14 amino acids. The CDR3 loop is CASSFPTGAVGYTF. CDR3 DNA sequence: TGTGCCAGCAGCTTTCCGACAGGGGCGGTTGGCTACACCTTC.

The chain uses TRBV11-1 and TRBJ2-2; a possible D gene is TRBD1 (6 bases). Germline V gene data show CDR1 as SGHAT and CDR2 as FQDESV (reference sequence). Trimming removed 1 base from V and 7 bases from J, with 13 bases in between. This CDR3 is 15 amino acids long. In nucleotides, the CDR3 is TGTGCCAGCAGCTTAGTAGGACAGCAAGGCGGGGAGCTGTTTTTT. Translating it yields CASSLVGQQGGELFF. The full variable domain, completed using reference TRBV11-1 and TRBJ2-2, is EAEVAQSPRYKITEKSQAVAFWCDPISGHATLYWYRQILGQGPELLVQFQDESVVDDSQLPKDRFSAERLKGVDSTLKIQPAELGDSAMYLCASSLVGQQGGELFFGEGSRLTVL.

The chain combines TRBV29-1 with TRBJ2-7; 8 bases agree with TRBD2. V was clipped by 3 bases and J by 3 bases; unmatched bases: 1. From germline, CDR1 is SQVTM and CDR2 ANQGSEA. The CDR3 covers 12 residues. CDR3 region: CSVDRGGYEQYF. Here the CDR3 DNA reads TGCAGCGTTGACCGGGGGGGCTACGAGCAGTACTTC.

The V gene is TRBV27, the J gene TRBJ2-6, with 8 bases lining up with TRBD1. The ends lost 4 bases at V and 1 base at J; junction bases unmatched: 9. The germline gives CDR1 MNHEY, CDR2 SMNVEV (reference sequence). There are 18 residues in the CDR3. CDR3 nucleotides: TGTGCCAGCAGTTCGCCTTGGGACAGGAGGTCTGGGGCCAACGTCCTGACTTTC. Protein product: CASSSPWDRRSGANVLTF.

The chain uses TRBV6-2 or TRBV6-3 and TRBJ1-5; tentatively, D is TRBD1 (5 bases). The CDR3 length is 13 residues. CDR1 is MNHEY, CDR2 SVGEGT, per germline. The V end lost 4 bases, the J end lost 7 bases, and 11 bases lay between the germline ends. CDR3 sequence reads: CASSWGGRQPQHF. The CDR3 DNA follows: TGTGCCAGCAGTTGGGGGGGGAGACAGCCCCAGCATTTT.

The CDR3 nucleotides are TGTGCCACCAGTCAGGGGGGCAATCAGCCCCAGCATTTT. Its protein is CATSQGGNQPQHF. The rearrangement joins TRBV24-1 to TRBJ1-5; TRBD1 aligns across 7 bases. With 6 bases clipped from V and 2 bases from J, the junction kept 0 bases outside the gene matches. The germline gives CDR1 KGHDR, CDR2 SFDVKD. The CDR3 is 13 residues long.

V is TRBV9 and J is TRBJ1-2, with 10 bases matching TRBD1. V lost 0 bases, J lost 3 bases, and 2 bases stayed unmatched. The CDR3 totals 15 residues. CDR1 is SGDLS and CDR2 is YYNGEE in the germline V gene. CDR3 sequence (DNA): TGTGCCAGCAGCGTAGAGGGACAGGGGCACTATGGCTACACCTTC. This codes for CASSVEGQGHYGYTF.

V gene TRBV28 combines with J gene TRBJ2-7, with 8 positions matching TRBD2. With 3 bases clipped from V and 6 bases from J, the junction kept 7 bases outside the gene matches. Germline V gene sequence: CDR1 MDHEN, CDR2 SYDVKM. The CDR3 has 14 residues. The CDR3 region is CASSFPLAGGEQYF. DNA of the CDR3: TGTGCCAGCAGTTTCCCCCTTGCGGGAGGCGAGCAGTACTTC.

This clone was found once. The chain joins TRBV4-2 to TRBJ2-2, with 14 nucleotides matching TRBD2. V trimming: 2 bases; J trimming: 11 bases; junction bases outside the gene matches: 7. The CDR3 has 16 amino acids. Germline V CDR1 and CDR2: LGHNA, YNFKEQ. DNA for the CDR3: TGTGCCAGCAGCCAATTGGGACTAGCGGGAGCGGAAGAGCTGTTTTTT. Residues: CASSQLGLAGAEELFF.

The chain joins TRBV24-1 to TRBJ2-2, with TRBD2 matching over 9 bases. V lost 3 bases to trimming and J lost 5 bases; unmatched junction nucleotides: 12. This CDR3 has 18 amino acids. Per germline, CDR1 KGHDR and CDR2 SFDVKD. The DNA for the CDR3 is TGTGCCACCAGTGATCCACCCGGAGCGGGAGGAGAGACCGGGGAGCTGTTTTTT. Translating gives CATSDPPGAGGETGELFF.